The following is a T cell receptor (beta chain) sequence with its context. This entry comes from a study of spatial heterogeneity in lung cancer. Background on the study: Sequencing of follow-up PBMC samples took place when they were available, at a median of about 22 months after resection.

On each TCR cDNA molecule, a unique molecular identifier was present. TCRdb reanalysed the 5' RACE reads using MiXCR and keeps one entry per CDR3 protein. The sample includes some 120,000 distinct CDR3 sequences, 12% of them seen just once. Trimming pared 2 bases from V and 15 bases from J, leaving 11 bases between. Germline V gene data show CDR1 as LGHDT and CDR2 as YNNKEL (reference sequence). CDR3 length: 11 amino acids. Time point denoted: blood at routine non-recurrence follow-up after resection. The authors sequenced whole RNA from tumor, nontumor lung or frozen PBMC without sorting. The sample in question was PBMCs, obtained at follow-up. The origin of this receptor is a male donor with early-stage non-small cell lung cancer. The chain joins TRBV3-1 to TRBJ2-4; D not resolved. The CDR3 reads CASSQTGPLYF. CDR3 coding DNA: TGTGCCAGCAGCCAAACCGGGCCTTTGTACTTC.